This TCR beta chain was profiled in a study of blood T cell repertoires in COVID-19. This clone was counted only a few times. Authors' methods: Estimation of nucleated cell counts relied on the amplification of reference gene primers. Clones were read by immunoSEQ multiplex PCR, and TCRdb kept only the in-frame ones, dropping some. D and trimming were read from the DNA, whereas the V and J calls and clone size are those reported in that table. The sample consists of around 19,000 clones, about 88% of them appearing once. Trimming took 5 bases from V and 8 from J, leaving 21 bases between them. This CDR3 contains 15 residues. Germline assignment: CDR1 MNHEY and CDR2 SMNVEV (reference sequence).

The rearrangement uses TRBV27 and TRBJ1-2, with D possibly matching TRBD1 (6 bases). This TCR was recovered from a human donor in a cohort sampled during active COVID-19. The donor label of this sample is uncertain. Input material: peripheral blood. CDR3 amino acids: CASSPGQSSGEGYTF. The CDR3 DNA is TGTGCCAGCAGTCCTGGACAGTCTTCGGGCGAGGGCTACACCTTC.